These T cell receptor beta chains were read from a single sample in a study of PD-1 blockade in mismatch repair-deficient tumors. Method: immunoSEQ multiplex PCR; TCRdb's copy keeps in-frame clones and lacks some. The sample consists of around 100,000 clones, 82% of them appearing once. Sequenced here: peripheral blood, sampled roughly 35 weeks after starting pembrolizumab. Every receptor here comes from an adult with mismatch repair-deficient cancer. Both conserved end residues are part of each CDR3. A D gene is named only where the DNA matches it firmly. Expanded clones get a size class; other rows say once, few or many, or leave the size out.

d_call	j_call	cdr3_length	v_call	clone_size	cdr3_nt	cdr3_aa
.	TRBJ2-4	15	TRBV7-2	.	TGTGCCAGCAGCCTACCCATGCGGGACAAAAACATTCAGTACTTC	CASSLPMRDKNIQYF
.	TRBJ2-3	16	TRBV5-1	.	TGCGCCAGCAGCTTAGAACAGAGGAGTGGAACAGATACGCAGTATTTT	CASSLEQRSGTDTQYF
.	TRBJ1-5	14	TRBV30	.	TGTGCCTGGAGTGTAGGAGGGGCTGGGCAGCCCCAGCATTTT	CAWSVGGAGQPQHF
TRBD1	TRBJ2-5	15	TRBV2	once	TGTGCCAGCAGTCGATCAGGGGGCAGGGGAGAGACCCAGTACTTC	CASSRSGGRGETQYF
.	TRBJ1-2	13	TRBV6-5	few	TGTGCCAGCAGTTACTCGTCCTTCTATGGCTACACCTTC	CASSYSSFYGYTF
.	TRBJ2-2	14	TRBV9	.	TGTGCCAGCAGCGTAGCTCCCCAAACCGGGGAGCTGTTTTTT	CASSVAPQTGELFF
.	TRBJ2-1	14	TRBV11-3	once	TGTGCCAGCAGCCCATCGGACAGTTATCGGGAGCAGTTCTTC	CASSPSDSYREQFF
TRBD1	TRBJ2-5	14	TRBV11-3	.	TGTGCCAGCAACCTGGACAGGGACGAAGAGACCCAGTACTTC	CASNLDRDEETQYF
.	TRBJ1-2	14	TRBV14	.	TGTGCCAGCAGCCTATCTACTGCCGTCTATGGCTACACCTTC	CASSLSTAVYGYTF
.	TRBJ1-1	14	TRBV4-1	.	TGCGCCAGCAGCCATCCGGCTAAGGGCGCTGAAGCTTTCTTT	CASSHPAKGAEAFF
TRBD2	TRBJ2-3	17	TRBV12-5	once	TGTGCTAGTGGTTTGACAACTAGCGTCACTAGCACAGATACGCAGTATTTT	CASGLTTSVTSTDTQYF
TRBD2	TRBJ2-7	17	TRBV7-8	.	TGTGCCAGCAGCTCCCCAGAGACTAGCGGGAGCTCCTACGAGCAGTACTTC	CASSSPETSGSSYEQYF
TRBD2	TRBJ2-3	15	TRBV6-5	.	TGTGCCAGCACTACTAGCGGGACGGTAACAGATACGCAGTATTTT	CASTTSGTVTDTQYF
.	TRBJ1-4	16	TRBV4-1	.	TGCGCCAGCAGCCAAGATGGTAGGGGACCTAATGAAAAACTGTTTTTT	CASSQDGRGPNEKLFF
.	TRBJ2-2	15	TRBV5-1	.	TGCGCCAGCAGCTTGCGGCAGGGAAGCACCGGGGAGCTGTTTTTT	CASSLRQGSTGELFF
TRBD1	TRBJ2-2	15	TRBV19	.	TGTGCCAGTAGTATAGAGCCCGGGACAGCCGGGGAGCTGTTTTTT	CASSIEPGTAGELFF
.	TRBJ2-2	15	TRBV2	.	TGTGCCAGCAGTGGAGACTACTCGATGACCGGGGAGCTGTTTTTT	CASSGDYSMTGELFF
.	TRBJ1-1	14	TRBV5-1	.	TGCGCCAGCAGCCCATCGACGGATACCACTGAAGCTTTCTTT	CASSPSTDTTEAFF
.	TRBJ1-5	14	TRBV29-1	.	TGCAGCGTAGCCCAGGGTGGAAAATGGCAGCCCCAGCATTTT	CSVAQGGKWQPQHF
.	TRBJ2-2	13	TRBV28	.	TGTGCCAGCCGGGACTTGAACACCGGGGAGCTGTTTTTT	CASRDLNTGELFF
.	TRBJ1-1	15	TRBV7-8	once	TGTGCCAGCAGGAACAGACCGGAAAAGAACACTGAAGCTTTCTTT	CASRNRPEKNTEAFF
.	TRBJ2-5	15	TRBV7-9	.	TGTGCCAGCAGCTTAGGACGGGGGCGCCAAGAGACCCAGTACTTC	CASSLGRGRQETQYF
.	TRBJ1-1	14	TRBV5-1	.	TGCGCCAGCAGCCAACAAACAGGGTCCACTGAAGCTTTCTTT	CASSQQTGSTEAFF
.	TRBJ1-2	14	TRBV21-1	.	TGTGCCAGCAGCAAAGGGGACAGACTCTATGGCTACACCTTC	CASSKGDRLYGYTF
.	TRBJ2-7	13	TRBV4-3	.	TGCGCCAGCAGCCAAGTCCAGTCCTACGAGCAGTACTTC	CASSQVQSYEQYF
.	TRBJ1-2	14	TRBV29-1	few	TGCAGCGTTCAGAGGTCCGGGGGCGGCTATGGCTACACCTTC	CSVQRSGGGYGYTF
TRBD2	TRBJ2-1	14	TRBV9	.	TGTGCCAGCAGCGTAGCTCTACTAGCGGACCCGCAGTTCTTC	CASSVALLADPQFF
.	TRBJ2-2	13	TRBV29-1	.	TGCAGCGTTTTACACGCGAACACCGGGGAGCTGTTTTTT	CSVLHANTGELFF
.	TRBJ1-2	16	TRBV9	.	TGTGCCAGCAGCGTAGGAGGGGGTGAAGTGGTGTGGGGCTACACCTTC	CASSVGGGEVVWGYTF
TRBD2	TRBJ2-5	16	TRBV9	.	TGTGCCAGCAGCGAGGGGCGCGGGAGGGCCATAGAGACCCAGTACTTC	CASSEGRGRAIETQYF
.	TRBJ2-3	14	TRBV7-3	.	TGTGCCAGCAGCGAAGGGTCCCGGGGAGATACGCAGTATTTT	CASSEGSRGDTQYF
.	TRBJ2-2	16	TRBV5-1	.	TGCGCCAGCAGCTTGGGGGGACTTCCGAACACCGGGGAGCTGTTTTTT	CASSLGGLPNTGELFF